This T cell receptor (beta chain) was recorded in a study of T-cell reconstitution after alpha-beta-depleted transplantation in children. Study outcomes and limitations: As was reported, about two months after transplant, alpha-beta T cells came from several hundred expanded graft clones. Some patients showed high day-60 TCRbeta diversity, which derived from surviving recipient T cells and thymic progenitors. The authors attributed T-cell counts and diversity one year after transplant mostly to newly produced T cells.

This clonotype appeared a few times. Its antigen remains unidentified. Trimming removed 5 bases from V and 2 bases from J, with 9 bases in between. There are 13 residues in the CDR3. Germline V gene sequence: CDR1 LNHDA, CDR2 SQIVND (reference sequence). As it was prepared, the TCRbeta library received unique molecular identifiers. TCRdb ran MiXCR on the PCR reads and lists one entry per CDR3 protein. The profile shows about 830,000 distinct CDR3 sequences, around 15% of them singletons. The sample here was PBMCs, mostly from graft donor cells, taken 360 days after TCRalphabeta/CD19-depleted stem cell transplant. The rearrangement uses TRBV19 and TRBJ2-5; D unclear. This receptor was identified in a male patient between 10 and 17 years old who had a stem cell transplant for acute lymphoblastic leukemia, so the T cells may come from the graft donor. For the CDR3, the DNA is TGTGCCAGTAGTGCCGTGGGGCAAGAGACCCAGTACTTC. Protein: CASSAVGQETQYF.